These T cell receptor beta chains were read from a single sample in a study of blood T cells in healthy people across ages. TCRdb reprocessed the 5' RACE reads with MiXCR, giving one entry per CDR3 protein. The table lists 1.5 million to 2 million distinct CDR3 sequences, 35% to 50% of them singletons. The source material was blood. All receptors derive from a human donor in good health. CDR3s include the opening cysteine and the closing phenylalanine or tryptophan. A D gene is named only where the DNA matches it firmly. The listing skips clone size in some rows; elsewhere it reads once, few, many or a size class.

CDR3 protein | CDR3 DNA | V gene | clone size | J gene | D gene
CASSPGGFYTEAFF | TGTGCCAGCAGCCCCGGAGGATTCTACACTGAAGCTTTCTTT | TRBV7-9 | - | TRBJ1-1 | -
CASSSLNTDTQYF | TGTGCCAGCAGTTCTTTGAACACAGATACGCAGTATTTT | TRBV6-2/TRBV6-3 | - | TRBJ2-3 | -
CASSSLTGTREQYF | TGCGCCAGCAGCTCCCTGACAGGGACCCGCGAGCAGTACTTC | TRBV4-1 | - | TRBJ2-7 | TRBD1
CASSLTTRGEDEKLFF | TGTGCCAGCAGTTTAACTACTAGGGGGGAGGATGAAAAACTGTTTTTT | TRBV12-3/TRBV12-4 | - | TRBJ1-4 | -
CASSQNQGTEAFF | TGTGCCAGCAGCCAGAATCAAGGCACTGAAGCTTTCTTT | TRBV14 | - | TRBJ1-1 | -
CASNPTRGTGGYEQYF | TGCGCCAGCAACCCTACCCGAGGGACAGGGGGCTACGAGCAGTACTTC | TRBV5-1 | - | TRBJ2-7 | TRBD1
CSALVPGRDYGYTF | TGCAGTGCCCTAGTTCCAGGGAGGGACTATGGCTACACCTTC | TRBV20-1 | - | TRBJ1-2 | -
CASSLKAYEQYF | TGTGCCAGCAGCTTAAAGGCCTACGAGCAGTACTTC | TRBV7-2 | - | TRBJ2-7 | -
CASRPPFRGDPTYEQYF | TGTGCCAGCAGGCCTCCCTTCCGGGGGGACCCAACTTACGAGCAGTACTTC | TRBV28 | - | TRBJ2-7 | TRBD2
CASSLIPGLSAYEQYF | TGCGCCAGCAGCCTGATCCCGGGACTCTCTGCCTACGAGCAGTACTTC | TRBV4-1 | many | TRBJ2-7 | -
CASTLGPGNEQFF | TGTGCCAGCACCCTAGGGCCCGGCAATGAGCAGTTCTTC | TRBV7-6 | - | TRBJ2-1 | -
CSGYRVEDEQFF | TGTAGCGGATACAGGGTTGAGGATGAGCAGTTCTTC | TRBV29-1 | - | TRBJ2-1 | -
CSAGDLGNYGYTF | TGCAGTGCCGGGGACCTGGGCAACTATGGCTACACCTTC | TRBV20-1 | - | TRBJ1-2 | -
CASSPERAEETQYF | TGTGCCAGCAGCCCTGAAAGGGCCGAAGAGACCCAGTACTTC | TRBV4-2 | - | TRBJ2-5 | -
CASSWDSHTEAFF | TGTGCCAGCAGCTGGGACAGCCACACTGAAGCTTTCTTT | TRBV9 | - | TRBJ1-1 | TRBD1
CASSLGVKDIQYF | TGTGCCAGCAGTCTGGGGGTGAAGGACATTCAGTACTTC | TRBV7-2 | - | TRBJ2-4 | -
CASSPSPGQGASEQYF | TGTGCCAGCAGTCCATCCCCGGGACAGGGGGCATCCGAGCAGTACTTC | TRBV5-4 | once | TRBJ2-7 | TRBD1
CSVVDKETQYF | TGCAGCGTAGTGGACAAAGAGACCCAGTACTTC | TRBV29-1 | - | TRBJ2-5 | -
CAWSVTGQGGREQYF | TGTGCCTGGAGTGTGACAGGACAAGGGGGCCGCGAGCAGTACTTC | TRBV30 | few | TRBJ2-7 | TRBD1
CASSSQRGGLHTQYF | TGCGCCAGCAGCTCCCAGCGGGGGGGCCTTCATACGCAGTATTTT | TRBV5-1 | - | TRBJ2-3 | TRBD2
CASRGDLETQYF | TGTGCCAGTCGAGGGGATTTGGAGACCCAGTACTTC | TRBV12-3/TRBV12-4 | many | TRBJ2-5 | -
CATREGDEQFF | TGCGCCACCCGAGAGGGCGATGAGCAGTTCTTC | TRBV5-1 | - | TRBJ2-1 | -
CASSRGQTNTGELFF | TGTGCCAGCAGCCGGGGACAGACGAACACCGGGGAGTTGTTTTTT | TRBV6-5 | few | TRBJ2-2 | TRBD1
CSAGTGIDGCTF | TGCAGTGCCGGGACAGGAATCGATGGCTGCACCTTC | TRBV20-1 | - | TRBJ1-2 | TRBD1
CASSPRGQAETQYF | TGTGCCAGCAGTCCCCGGGGTCAGGCGGAGACCCAGTACTTC | TRBV6-2/TRBV6-3 | - | TRBJ2-5 | -
CASSLQRGETDTQYF | TGTGCCAGCAGCTTACAGAGGGGCGAAACAGATACGCAGTATTTT | TRBV7-2 | few | TRBJ2-3 | -
CASSQDGLSRPEAFF | TGCGCCAGCAGCCAAGATGGATTAAGCCGGCCCGAAGCTTTCTTT | TRBV4-3 | - | TRBJ1-1 | -
CASSRVGLHQYF | TGTGCCAGCAGCAGAGTAGGACTCCACCAGTACTTC | TRBV9 | - | TRBJ2-5 | -
CASSLSRQVQYF | TGTGCCAGCAGTTTATCCCGACAGGTTCAGTACTTC | TRBV28 | - | TRBJ2-4 | -
CAISAFGLAQSTDTQYF | TGTGCCATCAGTGCCTTCGGACTAGCGCAATCCACAGATACGCAGTATTTT | TRBV10-3 | - | TRBJ2-3 | TRBD2
CASSRGLAYQETQYF | TGTGCCAGCAGTCGCGGACTGGCCTATCAAGAGACCCAGTACTTC | TRBV7-2 | - | TRBJ2-5 | -
CASSLSGGTYEQFF | TGTGCCAGCTCTCTCAGCGGGGGGACGTATGAGCAGTTCTTC | TRBV12-3/TRBV12-4 | once | TRBJ2-1 | TRBD2
CASSLAGYYGYTF | TGTGCCAGCAGCTTGGCGGGTTACTATGGCTACACCTTC | TRBV7-2 | many | TRBJ1-2 | -
CASSLTSLRTDTQYF | TGCGCCAGCAGCTTGACTAGTTTGCGTACAGATACGCAGTATTTT | TRBV5-1 | - | TRBJ2-3 | -
CASSLVPANNYGYTF | TGTGCCAGCAGCTTAGTCCCAGCGAATAACTATGGCTACACCTTC | TRBV7-8 | - | TRBJ1-2 | -
CASSYSSRAGPFYYGYTF | TGTGCCAGCAGTTACTCAAGTCGGGCAGGACCTTTTTACTATGGCTACACCTTC | TRBV6-5 | few | TRBJ1-2 | -
CSVSHRIEAFF | TGCAGCGTCTCTCATAGAATTGAAGCTTTCTTT | TRBV29-1 | few | TRBJ1-1 | -
CASSEGGPTDTQYF | TGTGCCAGCAGCGAGGGGGGGCCGACAGATACGCAGTATTTT | TRBV7-9 | few | TRBJ2-3 | -
CSVESGIGNTIYF | TGCAGCGTTGAATCAGGGATTGGAAACACCATATATTTT | TRBV29-1 | - | TRBJ1-3 | -
CASSLVPSVGAGVKNIQYF | TGTGCCAGCAGCTTAGTTCCTTCTGTTGGGGCAGGGGTGAAAAACATTCAGTACTTC | TRBV7-2 | - | TRBJ2-4 | -
CASSPMDRPFSGEQFF | TGCGCCAGCAGCCCAATGGACAGGCCCTTTTCCGGTGAGCAGTTCTTC | TRBV5-1 | - | TRBJ2-1 | TRBD1
CASSLGGTSGYNEQFF | TGTGCCAGCAGCTTGGGAGGGACTAGCGGATACAATGAGCAGTTCTTC | TRBV5-5 | - | TRBJ2-1 | TRBD2
CASSQDYPVTDTQYF | TGTGCCAGCAGCCAAGATTACCCAGTCACAGATACGCAGTATTTT | TRBV4-2 | - | TRBJ2-3 | -
CASSVGTINEKLFF | TGTGCCAGCAGCGTGGGCACCATTAATGAAAAACTGTTTTTT | TRBV9 | - | TRBJ1-4 | -
CSASRASSYNEQFF | TGCAGTGCTTCCAGGGCAAGCTCCTACAATGAGCAGTTCTTC | TRBV20-1 | many | TRBJ2-1 | -
CASSPTDKPYEQYF | TGTGCCAGCAGCCCTACTGACAAACCCTACGAGCAGTACTTC | TRBV9 | - | TRBJ2-7 | -
CASTYRDDRGNEQFF | TGTGCCAGCACATATCGGGATGACAGAGGCAATGAGCAGTTCTTC | TRBV6-2/TRBV6-3 | few | TRBJ2-1 | -
CSARDSGVPEGQYF | TGCAGTGCTAGAGATAGCGGGGTACCAGAGGGCCAGTACTTC | TRBV20-1 | few | TRBJ2-5 | TRBD2
CSARDASGGQETQYF | TGCAGTGCTAGAGATGCTAGCGGGGGCCAAGAGACCCAGTACTTC | TRBV20-1 | once | TRBJ2-5 | TRBD2
CASSFSNVYGYTF | TGTGCCAGCAGTTTTTCGAATGTCTATGGCTACACCTTC | TRBV12-3/TRBV12-4 | few | TRBJ1-2 | -
CAISESWGSGVAADTQYF | TGTGCCATCAGTGAGTCGTGGGGTAGCGGGGTCGCGGCAGATACGCAGTATTTT | TRBV10-3 | - | TRBJ2-3 | TRBD2